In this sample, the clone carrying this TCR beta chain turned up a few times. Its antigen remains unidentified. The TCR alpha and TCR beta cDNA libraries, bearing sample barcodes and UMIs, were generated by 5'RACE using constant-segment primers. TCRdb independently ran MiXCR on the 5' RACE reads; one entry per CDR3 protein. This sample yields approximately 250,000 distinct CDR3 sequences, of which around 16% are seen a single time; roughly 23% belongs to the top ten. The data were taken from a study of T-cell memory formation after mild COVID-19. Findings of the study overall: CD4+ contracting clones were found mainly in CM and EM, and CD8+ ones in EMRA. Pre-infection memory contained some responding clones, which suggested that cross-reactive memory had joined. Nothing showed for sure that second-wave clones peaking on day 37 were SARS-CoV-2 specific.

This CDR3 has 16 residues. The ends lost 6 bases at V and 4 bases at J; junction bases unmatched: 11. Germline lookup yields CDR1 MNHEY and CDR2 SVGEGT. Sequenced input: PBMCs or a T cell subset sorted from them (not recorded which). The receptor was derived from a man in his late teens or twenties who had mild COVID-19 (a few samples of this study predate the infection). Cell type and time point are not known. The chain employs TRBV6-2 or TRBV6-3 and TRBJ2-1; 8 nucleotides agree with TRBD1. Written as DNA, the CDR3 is TGTGCCAGCAGCCCCGCCCCGGGACAGGATTACAATGAGCAGTTCTTC. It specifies CASSPAPGQDYNEQFF.